The 17 T cell receptor beta chains listed next were all sequenced from one sample in a study of cytomegalovirus exposure and HLA in healthy donors listed by TCRdb under 2017. Libraries were made using the immunoSEQ multiplex PCR assay. A mixture of 60 forward primers for TCR Vbeta segments and 13 reverse primers for TCR Jbeta segments was used in the multiplex PCR. The source is immuneACCESS, and TCRdb retained only in-frame sequences with V and J called. Part of the clones is not carried over; for the studies checked, unresolved V genes explain less than half of this, and the remainder is unexplained. This sample gives some 190,000 clones in total; 9.5% of them show up just once. The ten top clones hold approximately 1.3% of the sample. The sample comprised PBMCs. These receptors were taken from a woman aged 25-40 years in good health and CMV-seropositive.

This clone turned up a few times. This chain connects TRBV27 to TRBJ2-7; 11 bases agree with TRBD1. Germline CDR1 is MNHEY and CDR2 is SMNVEV (reference sequence). The CDR3 contains 17 residues. Trimming removed 2 bases from V and 2 bases from J; junction bases left unmatched: 8. CDR3: CASSLGSPGQGAYEQYF. The CDR3 bases are TGTGCCAGCAGTTTAGGGTCGCCGGGACAGGGGGCCTACGAGCAGTACTTC.

V usage is TRBV5-4 and J usage is TRBJ2-2; TRBD2 aligns across 10 bases. After removal of 4 bases from V and 5 bases from J, the junction contained 5 bases not matched to a gene. There are 15 residues in the CDR3. CDR1 is SGHNT, CDR2 YYREEE, per germline (reference sequence). This chain's CDR3 is CASSPLAGETGELFF. The CDR3 coding sequence is TGTGCCAGCAGCCCTCTAGCGGGAGAGACCGGGGAGCTGTTTTTT.

The chain employs TRBV19 and TRBJ2-7, with 11 bases that match TRBD2. The J segment lost 4 bases and the V segment lost 3 bases, leaving 5 bases of the junction unmatched. This CDR3 region has 15 residues. The germline V gene has CDR1 LNHDA and CDR2 SQIVND (reference sequence). The CDR3: CASSITSGSWYEQYF. CDR3 sequence (DNA): TGTGCCAGTAGTATTACTAGCGGGAGTTGGTACGAGCAGTACTTC.

A few counts support this clone. The V gene is TRBV5-4, the J gene TRBJ2-7, with D maybe TRBD2 (5 bases). The germline V gene encodes CDR1 SGHNT and CDR2 YYREEE (reference sequence). The CDR3 is 15 amino acids. Trimming removed 5 bases from V and 1 base from J, with 16 bases in between. CDR3 coding DNA: TGTGCCAGCAGAATGGACTCTATGGGGTCCTACGAGCAGTACTTC. Protein: CASRMDSMGSYEQYF.

This clone was seen a few times. The rearrangement joins TRBV7-3 to TRBJ2-2, with TRBD2 identical over 13 bases. CDR3 length equals 15 residues. Germline CDR1 SGHTA, CDR2 FQGTGA. J lost 5 bases, V lost 4 bases, and 1 base had no gene match. The CDR3: CASSSGLAGTGELFF. In nucleotides, the CDR3 is TGTGCCAGCAGCTCGGGACTAGCGGGAACCGGGGAGCTGTTTTTT. The whole variable domain, remainder taken from reference TRBV7-3 and TRBJ2-2, is GAGVSQTPSNKVTEKGKYVELRCDPISGHTALYWYRQSLGQGPEFLIYFQGTGAADDSGLPNDRFFAVRPEGSVSTLKIQRTERGDSAVYLCASSSGLAGTGELFFGEGSRLTVL.

In DNA, the CDR3 is TGTGCCACCAGCGGTGTCGGGGTGGGATCCTCTGGGGCCAACGTCCTGACTTTC. It yields the protein CATSGVGVGSSGANVLTF. This rearrangement joins TRBV15 to TRBJ2-6, with D perhaps matching TRBD2 (5 bases). The CDR3 covers 18 residues. V lost 5 bases and J 0 bases, leaving 17 bases between the germline ends. Germline V gene data show CDR1 as LNHNV and CDR2 as YYDKDF (reference sequence).

The chain couples TRBV9 to TRBJ1-2, with TRBD1 as a possible D gene (6 bases). The V and J ends lost 3 bases and 5 bases respectively, with 11 bases between them. This CDR3 comprises 13 residues. Germline CDR1 and CDR2: SGDLS and YYNGEE. The CDR3 spells CASSDRGGYGYTF. CDR3 nucleotide sequence: TGTGCCAGCAGCGACAGAGGGGGATATGGCTACACCTTC.

This clone has only a few counts. This chain connects TRBV2 to TRBJ2-2; 8 bases agree with TRBD1. The J segment lost 0 bases and the V segment lost 6 bases, leaving 3 bases of the junction unmatched. The CDR3 consists of 15 residues. From germline, CDR1 is SNHLY and CDR2 FYNNEI. CDR3 DNA: TGTGCCAGCAGACGGACAGGGTCGAACACCGGGGAGCTGTTTTTT. Its translation: CASRRTGSNTGELFF.

V is TRBV10-1 and J is TRBJ2-1; TRBD2 matches 16 bases. CDR1 and CDR2 (germline): WNHNN, SYGVQD (reference sequence). V shed 6 bases and J 15 bases; nucleotides not matched to a gene: 11. The CDR3 length is 15 residues. The CDR3 region is CASSARGLAGGETFF. In nucleotides, the CDR3 is TGCGCCAGCAGCGCTCGGGGACTAGCGGGGGGGGAGACGTTCTTC.

This clone has more than one count but fewer than ten. The rearrangement uses TRBV5-6 and TRBJ1-5; 8 bases fit TRBD1. The CDR3 covers 14 residues. Germline loops: CDR1 SGHDT, CDR2 YYEEEE. After removal of 7 bases from V and 3 bases from J, the junction contained 6 bases not matched to a gene. The CDR3 sequence is CASRGQGDNQPQHF. DNA of the CDR3: TGTGCCAGCCGCGGACAGGGCGACAATCAGCCCCAGCATTTT.

The table lists this clone with a few counts. The chain recombines TRBV9 with TRBJ2-3, with 14 bases lining up with TRBD2. The CDR3 length is 17 residues. CDR1 is SGDLS and CDR2 is YYNGEE in the germline V gene. Trimming cost V 4 bases and J 5 bases; bases outside gene matches: 9. The CDR3 spells CASSTLGLAGVGDTQYF. In nucleotides, the CDR3 is TGTGCCAGCAGCACTCTGGGACTAGCGGGAGTGGGAGATACGCAGTATTTT.

This clone occurred many times. The chain recombines TRBV9 with TRBJ2-2; D is possibly TRBD2 (5 bases). CDR1 SGDLS and CDR2 YYNGEE come from the germline V gene. This CDR3 region has 14 residues. The germline V and J ends were trimmed by 3 bases and 4 bases, with 10 bases remaining between them. The CDR3 bases are TGTGCCAGCAGCGCTATTGGGAGCACCGGGGAGCTGTTTTTT. It encodes CASSAIGSTGELFF. Using reference TRBV9 and TRBJ2-2 for the parts outside the CDR3, the full variable domain is DSGVTQTPKHLITATGQRVTLRCSPRSGDLSVYWYQQSLDQGLQFLIQYYNGEERAKGNILERFSAQQFPDLHSELNLSSLELGDSALYFCASSAIGSTGELFFGEGSRLTVL.

This clone has just a few counts. CDR3 in DNA: TGCGCCAGCAGCCAGAACGGACTAGCGGGAGGACCAGATACGCAGTATTTT. Encoded protein: CASSQNGLAGGPDTQYF. The V call is TRBV4-1, the J call TRBJ2-3; 14 bases line up with TRBD2. J was trimmed by 4 bases and V by 3 bases; bases with no gene match: 6. Germline CDR1 reads MGHRA; CDR2 reads YSYEKL. The length of the CDR3 is 17 residues.

The V gene is TRBV19, the J gene TRBJ2-3, with 12 bases aligning to TRBD2. J gave up 3 bases and V 5 bases, and 12 bases lay outside the gene matches. The CDR3 contains 18 residues. The V gene's germline CDR1 is LNHDA and CDR2 SQIVND (reference sequence). As DNA, the CDR3 is TGTGCCAGTAGTCCATACCGGACTAGCGGGATGGGGACAGATACGCAGTATTTT. This sequence encodes CASSPYRTSGMGTDTQYF.

There are a few counts of this clone. This chain connects TRBV11-2 to TRBJ1-1; D gene uncertain. The V gene's germline CDR1 is SGHAT and CDR2 FQNNGV. Trimming pared 5 bases from V and 5 bases from J, leaving 15 bases between. CDR3 size: 14 residues. Written as DNA, the CDR3 is TGTGCCAGCAGCCCACGCGCCCTCTCGACTGAAGCTTTCTTT. This gives the protein CASSPRALSTEAFF.

The chain uses TRBV25-1 and TRBJ2-2; TRBD2 aligns across 10 bases. CDR1 MGHDK and CDR2 SYGVNS come from the germline V gene. V shed 3 bases, J shed 1 base, and the junction held 5 bases outside the gene matches. This CDR3 spans 17 amino acids. The chain's CDR3 is CASSEIAGGQNTGELFF. In DNA, the CDR3 is TGTGCCAGCAGTGAGATAGCGGGAGGTCAGAACACCGGGGAGCTGTTTTTT.

In its sample, this clone was seen a few times. This chain joins TRBV15 and TRBJ2-7; 7 bases are a match to TRBD1. The germline V gene encodes CDR1 LNHNV and CDR2 YYDKDF (reference sequence). The CDR3 has 14 amino acids. V dropped 8 bases and J dropped 2; count of bases not matched to a gene: 9. CDR3 protein: CATLSTGAPYEQYF. CDR3 bases: TGTGCCACCTTATCCACAGGGGCGCCCTACGAGCAGTACTTC.